What follows describes a single TCR beta chain. The antigen remains undetermined. These data come from a study of Ad26.COV2.S vaccination and SARS-CoV-2 variants. Study background: The authors gave Ad26.COV2.S intramuscularly, either once or twice 56 days apart.

Between the trimmed V and J ends, which lost 6 bases and 0 bases, there was a span of 10 bases. CDR3 length: 14 amino acids. Germline V CDR1 and CDR2: SEHNR, FQNEAQ (reference sequence). Whole-study findings and limits: Once vaccination had occurred, spike-specific CD8+ and CD4+ T cell responses reportedly showed substantial breadth.

Treatment defined: roughly 19 received Ad26.COV2.S at low or high dose, single or two shots; roughly five received placebo; per-sample allocation not given. The investigators took samples on day 63 after the first vaccine or placebo injection. Profiled with immunoSEQ multiplex PCR; TCRdb holds only in-frame clones, not every one. The table records 350,000 to 500,000 clones, roughly 88% of them present only once. This TCR was recovered from a person aged 18-65 years who received the Ad26.COV2.S COVID-19 vaccine or a placebo. The gene calls are TRBV7-9 and TRBJ2-3; D unclear. The specimen comprised peripheral blood, sampled in a trial of Ad26.COV2.S vaccine versus placebo. The CDR3 bases are TGTGCCAGCAGACTGAGCTCTAGCACAGATACGCAGTATTTT. Amino acids: CASRLSSSTDTQYF.